The 28 T cell receptor beta chains given below trace back to one sample, sequenced in a study of blood T cells in healthy people across ages. A second about 6 to 11 cycle PCR used barcoded and J-beta primers. TCRdb called the 5' RACE reads again in MiXCR, with one record for every CDR3 protein. Of roughly 720,000 distinct CDR3 sequences listed, about 53% were seen once; the top ten hold around 40%. The sample consisted of blood. These receptors all come from a man aged 80 or over in good health.

The table lists this clonotype with a few counts. The chain links TRBV15 to TRBJ2-1; 12 nucleotides match TRBD2. Trimming cost V 1 base and J 7 bases; bases outside gene matches: 8. This CDR3 spans 17 amino acids. Germline CDR1 is LNHNV and CDR2 is YYDKDF (reference sequence). The CDR3 nucleotides are TGTGCCACCAGCAGAGTCCGACTAGCGGGAGTGTTGAATGAGCAGTTCTTC. Translated, it gives CATSRVRLAGVLNEQFF.

The V call is TRBV3-1, the J call TRBJ1-2, with D possibly being TRBD1 (6 bases). Trimming removed 6 bases from V and 6 bases from J, with 8 bases in between. There are 11 residues in the CDR3. CDR1 is LGHDT, CDR2 YNNKEL, per germline (reference sequence). The CDR3 DNA sequence: TGTGCCAGCAGACAGGGTGATGGCTACACCTTC. Translating gives CASRQGDGYTF.

This chain connects TRBV6-1 to TRBJ2-1; unclear D gene. The CDR3 is 13 amino acids. V lost 4 bases and J lost 8, with 12 bases in between. Germline CDR1 is MNHNS and CDR2 is SASEGT. The CDR3 region has the DNA TGTGCCAGCAGTGGTCAAGTAACCCATGAGCAGTTCTTC. Protein: CASSGQVTHEQFF.

The rearrangement uses TRBV20-1 and TRBJ2-7; D is perhaps TRBD1 (5 bases). The V gene lost 1 base and the J gene lost 4 bases, with 11 bases spanning the gap. CDR3 length: 13 amino acids. CDR1 DFQATT and CDR2 SNEGSKA come from the germline V gene (reference sequence). CDR3 amino acids: CSARVETEYEQYF. The CDR3 region has the DNA TGCAGTGCTAGAGTCGAGACAGAATACGAGCAGTACTTC.

The V gene is TRBV20-1, the J gene TRBJ2-7, with D tentatively TRBD2 (5 bases). This CDR3 is 12 amino acids long. V lost 5 bases to trimming and J lost 0 bases, with 8 bases between them. Germline CDR1 DFQATT, CDR2 SNEGSKA (reference sequence). The DNA for the CDR3 is TGCAGTGCTCAAAGCGGCTCCTACGAGCAGTACTTC. Amino acid sequence: CSAQSGSYEQYF.

This clonotype was counted between two and nine times. CDR3 nucleotides: TGTGCCAGCAGTTACAAGGCTGACCTATACTATGGCTACACCTTC. It translates to CASSYKADLYYGYTF. The chain has TRBV6-5 and TRBJ1-2; D gene ambiguous. CDR3 length: 15 residues. The germline V gene encodes CDR1 MNHEY and CDR2 SVGAGI. The V end was cut by 2 bases, the J end by 3 bases, with 13 bases between.

The chain combines TRBV7-6 with TRBJ2-1, with 8 bases that match TRBD1. The CDR3 runs to 15 residues. Germline trimming cut 5 bases from V and 4 bases from J; bases unmatched to any gene: 7. Germline V lookup: CDR1 SGHVS, CDR2 FNYEAQ. CDR3 nucleotide sequence: TGTGCCAGCAGCAGCAGGGGACAGGTATACAATGAGCAGTTCTTC. Its protein is CASSSRGQVYNEQFF.

The rearrangement links TRBV7-2 to TRBJ2-1; 10 bases are a match to TRBD2. CDR1 and CDR2 from the germline V gene are SGHTA and FQGNSA. The CDR3 consists of 16 residues. V shed 3 bases, J shed 4 bases, and the junction held 6 bases outside the gene matches. The CDR3 loop reads CASSLASGSTYNEQFF. Written as DNA, the CDR3 is TGTGCCAGCAGCTTGGCTAGCGGGAGCACTTACAATGAGCAGTTCTTC.

This chain links TRBV29-1 with TRBJ2-7; 12 bases are shared with TRBD2. Germline V gene lookup returns CDR1 SQVTM and CDR2 ANQGSEA. J lost 6 bases, V lost 6 bases, and 6 bases had no gene match. CDR3 length: 13 residues. The CDR3 protein is CSVRLAGVSEQYF. In DNA form, the CDR3 reads TGCAGCGTACGACTAGCGGGAGTGAGCGAGCAGTACTTC.

The J gene is TRBJ1-4, the V gene TRBV10-2; D is unclear. CDR1 is WSHSY and CDR2 is SAAADI in the germline V gene. The germline V and J ends were trimmed by 8 bases and 5 bases, with 15 bases remaining between them. This CDR3 is built from 14 residues. CDR3 sequence: CASLDLGRNEKLFF. The CDR3 nucleotides read TGCGCCAGCCTAGATCTGGGGAGGAATGAAAAACTGTTTTTT.

The chain combines TRBV7-9 with TRBJ1-2; D is possibly TRBD1 (5 bases). With 5 bases removed from V and 2 bases from J, the gap between germline ends came to 15 bases. CDR3 length: 15 residues. Germline CDR1 is SEHNR and CDR2 is FQNEAQ (reference sequence). In DNA, the CDR3 is TGTGCCAGCAGCCGCAGCGGGGGTCGCAACTATGGCTACACCTTC. Its protein is CASSRSGGRNYGYTF.

The chain employs TRBV20-1 and TRBJ1-6; D is unresolved. The CDR3 consists of 14 residues. The germline gives CDR1 DFQATT, CDR2 SNEGSKA (reference sequence). The ends were cut back, 3 bases at V and 3 bases at J, with 9 bases in the middle. The CDR3 bases are TGCAGTGCTAGGGATCCCCTCTATAATTCACCCCTCCACTTT. Its protein product is CSARDPLYNSPLHF.

This chain connects TRBV5-6 to TRBJ2-5; 9 positions match TRBD1. This CDR3 contains 14 residues. Germline V CDR1 and CDR2: SGHDT, YYEEEE. V was pared by 4 bases and J by 11 bases, with 12 bases of the junction left unmatched. The CDR3 nucleotides are TGTGCCAGCAGCAGGGGACAGGGTCTGGGGGAGCAGTACTTC. Translating it yields CASSRGQGLGEQYF.

The chain couples TRBV5-6 to TRBJ2-5, with a tentative D call TRBD2 (5 bases). Germline CDR1 and CDR2: SGHDT and YYEEEE. V was clipped by 7 bases and J by 2 bases, with 12 bases between them. There are 13 residues in the CDR3. CDR3 loop: CASAEGNQETQYF. CDR3 coding DNA: TGTGCCAGCGCTGAGGGAAATCAAGAGACCCAGTACTTC.

This sequence joins TRBV10-3 and TRBJ1-1; 7 bases are a match to TRBD1. The CDR3 totals 14 residues. Germline lookup yields CDR1 ENHRY and CDR2 SYGVKD. Trimming at V came to 6 bases and at J to 4 bases, leaving 8 bases not matched to a gene. CDR3 nucleotide sequence: TGTGCCATCAGCGCACAGGGGATGGTCACTGAAGCTTTCTTT. It yields the protein CAISAQGMVTEAFF.

The chain joins TRBV29-1 to TRBJ1-2, with a tentative D call TRBD1 (5 bases). Germline loops: CDR1 SQVTM, CDR2 ANQGSEA. The germline V and J ends were trimmed by 6 bases and 6 bases, with 11 bases remaining between them. There are 11 residues in the CDR3. For the CDR3, the DNA is TGCAGCGTCGAGCCGACAGATGGCTACACCTTC. It specifies CSVEPTDGYTF.

This sequence joins TRBV12-3 or TRBV12-4 and TRBJ2-1; D call uncertain. The DNA end is more similar to TRBJ2-7, so the J call may be wrong. The CDR3 covers 15 residues. CDR3 sequence reads: CASSQTRISYNEQYF. The CDR3 nucleotides read TGTGCCAGCAGCCAAACCCGTATCTCCTACAATGAGCAGTACTTC.

The chain combines TRBV19 with TRBJ2-1, with 10 nucleotides matching TRBD2. V lost 6 bases and J lost 4; bases outside the gene matches: 6. This CDR3 is built from 15 residues. In germline, CDR1 is LNHDA, CDR2 SQIVND (reference sequence). The DNA of the CDR3 is TGTGCCAGTAGCCAACTAGCGGGACCTTACAATGAGCAGTTCTTC. Translated: CASSQLAGPYNEQFF.

A remark on this clonotype: The junction shows a germline mismatch at one end, possibly a read error. The chain has TRBV15 and TRBJ2-4; 10 nucleotides line up with TRBD1. The J call may be faulty, since TRBJ2-5 better matches the DNA end. The CDR3 is made up of 14 amino acids. Per germline, CDR1 LNHNV and CDR2 YYDKDF (reference sequence). CDR3 DNA sequence: TGTGCCACTAGCAAATGGACAGGGGGAGAGACCCAGTACTTC. Translated, it gives CATSKWTGGETQYF.

The rearrangement joins TRBV9 to TRBJ2-3, with 11 bases identical to TRBD2. This CDR3 has 19 amino acids. J gave up 14 bases and V 3 bases, and 26 bases lay outside the gene matches. Germline CDR1 SGDLS, CDR2 YYNGEE. The CDR3 protein is CASSGGLAGSSGAHRYAYF. The CDR3 DNA sequence: TGTGCCAGCAGCGGCGGACTAGCGGGTTCCTCGGGGGCCCACAGATACGCGTATTTT.

The rearrangement joins TRBV18 to TRBJ2-1, with 7 positions matching TRBD1. The junction had 0 bases not matched to a gene; V was cut back by 0 bases and J by 4 bases. The CDR3 sequence is 14 residues long. Germline assignment: CDR1 KGHSH and CDR2 LQKENI. The CDR3 DNA sequence: TGTGCCAGCTCACCACCGACAGGGTACAATGAGCAGTTCTTC. Translation: CASSPPTGYNEQFF. The full variable domain, rest sourced from reference TRBV18 and TRBJ2-1, is NAGVMQNPRHLVRRRGQEARLRCSPMKGHSHVYWYRQLPEEGLKFMVYLQKENIIDESGMPKERFSAEFPKEGPSILRIQQVVRGDSAAYFCASSPPTGYNEQFFGPGTRLTVL.

A few counts support this clonotype. The chain is built from TRBV7-9 and TRBJ2-6; 7 nucleotides match TRBD1. With V trimmed by 6 bases and J by 1 base, 9 bases remained unmatched. The CDR3 sequence is 17 residues long. The germline V gene encodes CDR1 SEHNR and CDR2 FQNEAQ (reference sequence). CDR3 sequence: CASRSGTVLSGANVLTF. DNA for the CDR3: TGTGCCAGCAGATCCGGGACAGTCCTATCTGGGGCCAACGTCCTGACTTTC. Filled out from reference TRBV7-9 and TRBJ2-6, the complete variable domain reads DTGVSQNPRHKITKRGQNVTFRCDPISEHNRLYWYRQTLGQGPEFLTYFQNEAQLEKSRLLSDRFSAERPKGSFSTLEIQRTEQGDSAMYLCASRSGTVLSGANVLTFGAGSRLTVL.

The chain has TRBV6-1 and TRBJ2-7; D call uncertain. Trimming stripped 7 bases from V and 1 base from J, with 8 bases between. The CDR3 covers 12 residues. Per germline, CDR1 MNHNS and CDR2 SASEGT. The CDR3 here is CASNGESYEQYF. CDR3 in DNA: TGTGCCAGCAATGGAGAGTCCTACGAGCAGTACTTC.

The chain carries TRBV18 and TRBJ1-1, with 10 bases aligning to TRBD1. Germline V lookup: CDR1 KGHSH, CDR2 LQKENI. The CDR3 runs 14 residues. Trimming cost V 5 bases and J 7 bases; bases outside gene matches: 7. The CDR3 DNA reads TGTGCCAGCTCAGGACGGACAGGGGGGTTTGAAGCTTTCTTT. Residues: CASSGRTGGFEAFF.

This clonotype has a count of ten or more. The chain joins TRBV28 to TRBJ2-3; D gene ambiguous. The germline V gene encodes CDR1 MDHEN and CDR2 SYDVKM. CDR3 length: 11 amino acids. The V end lost 3 bases, the J end lost 6 bases, and 4 bases lay between the germline ends. CDR3 in DNA: TGTGCCAGCAGTTTTCGGGATACGCAGTATTTT. It is translated as CASSFRDTQYF. Supplemented by reference TRBV28 and TRBJ2-3, the full variable domain reads DVKVTQSSRYLVKRTGEKVFLECVQDMDHENMFWYRQDPGLGLRLIYFSYDVKMKEKGDIPEGYSVSREKKERFSLILESASTNQTSMYLCASSFRDTQYFGPGTRLTVL.

This chain connects TRBV4-1 to TRBJ1-1; no definite D call. Per the germline V gene, CDR1 is MGHRA and CDR2 is YSYEKL. The CDR3 contains 13 residues. Trimming took off 4 bases at V and 4 bases at J, with 10 bases between the two ends. Here the CDR3 reads CASSPESITEAFF. The CDR3 DNA is TGCGCCAGCAGCCCAGAGTCAATCACTGAAGCTTTCTTT.

The chain is built from TRBV7-3 and TRBJ2-3; D perhaps matches TRBD2 (5 bases). Trimming removed 5 bases from V and 6 bases from J, with 9 bases in between. The CDR3 runs 12 residues. Looked up from germline, CDR1 is SGHTA and CDR2 is FQGTGA. The CDR3 bases are TGTGCCAGCAGCCGGAGGAGGGATACGCAGTATTTT. It specifies CASSRRRDTQYF. Complete variable domain (other parts from reference TRBV7-3 and TRBJ2-3): GAGVSQTPSNKVTEKGKYVELRCDPISGHTALYWYRQSLGQGPEFLIYFQGTGAADDSGLPNDRFFAVRPEGSVSTLKIQRTERGDSAVYLCASSRRRDTQYFGPGTRLTVL.

The table lists this clonotype with a few counts. The J gene is TRBJ2-5, the V gene TRBV7-9; the match to TRBD2 covers 8 bases. The CDR3 is 13 residues long. CDR1 is SEHNR and CDR2 is FQNEAQ in the germline V gene (reference sequence). Trimming took 2 bases from V and 11 from J; bases not matched to a gene: 7. CDR3 in amino acids: CASSLSGSEEQYF. The CDR3 DNA reads as TGTGCCAGCAGCTTAAGCGGGAGTGAAGAGCAGTACTTC.